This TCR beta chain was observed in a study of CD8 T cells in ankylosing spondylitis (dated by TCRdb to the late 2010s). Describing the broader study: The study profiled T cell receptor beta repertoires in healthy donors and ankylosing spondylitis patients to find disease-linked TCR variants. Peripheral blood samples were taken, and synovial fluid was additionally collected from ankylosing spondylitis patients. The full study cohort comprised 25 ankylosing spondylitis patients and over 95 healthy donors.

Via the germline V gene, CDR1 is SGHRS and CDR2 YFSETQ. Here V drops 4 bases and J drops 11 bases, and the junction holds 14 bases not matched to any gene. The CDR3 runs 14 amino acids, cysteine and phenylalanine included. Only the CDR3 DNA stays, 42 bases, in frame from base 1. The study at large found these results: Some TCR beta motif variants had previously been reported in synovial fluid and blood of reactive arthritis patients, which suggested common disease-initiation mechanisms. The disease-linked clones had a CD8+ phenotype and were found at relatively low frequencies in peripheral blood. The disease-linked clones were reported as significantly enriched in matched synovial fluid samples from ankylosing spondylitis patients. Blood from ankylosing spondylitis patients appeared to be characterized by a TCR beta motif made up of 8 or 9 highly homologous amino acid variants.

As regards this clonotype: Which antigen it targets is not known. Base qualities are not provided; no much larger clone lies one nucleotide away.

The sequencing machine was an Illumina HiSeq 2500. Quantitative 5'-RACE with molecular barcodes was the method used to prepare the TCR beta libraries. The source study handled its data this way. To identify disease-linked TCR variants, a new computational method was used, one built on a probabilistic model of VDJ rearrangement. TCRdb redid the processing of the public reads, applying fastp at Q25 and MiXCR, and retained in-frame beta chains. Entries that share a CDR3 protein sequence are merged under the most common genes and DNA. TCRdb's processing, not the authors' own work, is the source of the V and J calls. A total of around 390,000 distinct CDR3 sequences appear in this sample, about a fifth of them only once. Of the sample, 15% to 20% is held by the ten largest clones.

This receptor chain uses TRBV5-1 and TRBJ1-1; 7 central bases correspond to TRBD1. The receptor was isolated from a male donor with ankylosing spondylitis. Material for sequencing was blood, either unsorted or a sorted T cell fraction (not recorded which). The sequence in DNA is TGCGCCAGCAGCGCAACCGGGACAGAAGAAAAGGCTTTCTTT. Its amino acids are CASSATGTEEKAFF.